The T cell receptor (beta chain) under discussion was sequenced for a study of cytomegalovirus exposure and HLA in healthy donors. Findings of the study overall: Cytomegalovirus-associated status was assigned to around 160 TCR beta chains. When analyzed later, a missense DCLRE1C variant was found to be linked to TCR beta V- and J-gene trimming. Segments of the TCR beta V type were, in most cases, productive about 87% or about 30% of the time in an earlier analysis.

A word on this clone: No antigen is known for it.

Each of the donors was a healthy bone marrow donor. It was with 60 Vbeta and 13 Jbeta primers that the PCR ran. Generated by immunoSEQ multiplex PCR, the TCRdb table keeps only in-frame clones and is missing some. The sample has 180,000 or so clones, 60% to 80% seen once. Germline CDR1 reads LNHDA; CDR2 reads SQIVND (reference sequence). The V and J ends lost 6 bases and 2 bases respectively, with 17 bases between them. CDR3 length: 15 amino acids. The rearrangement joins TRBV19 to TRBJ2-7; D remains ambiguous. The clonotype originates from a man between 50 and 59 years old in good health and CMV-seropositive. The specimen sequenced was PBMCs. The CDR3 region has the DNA TGTGCCAGTAGGAAACCTCAGCCAGCGACCTACGAGCAGTACTTC. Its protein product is CASRKPQPATYEQYF.